The subject of this entry is one T cell receptor (beta chain). Germline CDR1 GTSNPN, CDR2 SVGIG (reference sequence). Trimming removed 1 base from V and 2 bases from J, with 9 bases in between. This CDR3 has 15 residues. This record belongs to a study of blood T cell repertoires in COVID-19. In the authors' methods: Reference gene primer amplification gave nucleated cell count estimates. Clones were read by immunoSEQ multiplex PCR, and TCRdb kept only the in-frame ones, dropping some. V and J calls and clone size come straight from that table; D and trimming were deduced from the DNA. The table lists fewer than 200,000 clones, just under 85% of them singletons.

Sequences were obtained from peripheral blood. The rearrangement joins TRBV30 to TRBJ2-6, with D maybe TRBD2 (6 bases). This receptor was obtained from a man in his forties who had recovered from COVID-19. The CDR3 DNA reads TGTGCCTGGAGTGCGGGGGAAGCTGGGGCCAACGTCCTGACTTTC. Amino acids: CAWSAGEAGANVLTF.